The rows below give T cell receptor beta chains drawn from one sample of a study of cytomegalovirus exposure and HLA in healthy donors. Data came from immunoSEQ multiplex PCR; TCRdb stores just in-frame clones and leaves some out. The table has about 220,000 clones, about three quarters seen once. The sample comprised PBMCs. Source of these receptors: a male donor in good health and CMV-seronegative. Both conserved end residues are part of each CDR3. Fields, in order: V gene, clone size, D gene, J gene, CDR3 protein, CDR3 DNA. D genes are given only for firm matches. Clone size is stated in some rows and not others, as once, few, many or a class when expanded.

v_call: TRBV28; clone_size: NA; d_call: NA; j_call: TRBJ1-1; cdr3_aa: CASSFPGGGTEAFF; cdr3_nt: TGTGCCAGCAGTTTCCCAGGCGGGGGCACTGAAGCTTTCTTT
v_call: TRBV7-9; clone_size: few; d_call: NA; j_call: TRBJ2-7; cdr3_aa: CASSSPSYEQYF; cdr3_nt: TGTGCCAGCAGTAGCCCCTCCTACGAGCAGTACTTC
v_call: TRBV6-5; clone_size: NA; d_call: NA; j_call: TRBJ1-2; cdr3_aa: CASRRTVPGYTF; cdr3_nt: TGTGCCAGCAGAAGGACAGTACCTGGCTACACCTTC
v_call: TRBV19; clone_size: NA; d_call: TRBD2; j_call: TRBJ2-6; cdr3_aa: CASRSLVAGGGANVLTF; cdr3_nt: TGTGCCAGTAGATCATTAGTAGCGGGAGGTGGGGCCAACGTCCTGACTTTC
v_call: TRBV15; clone_size: NA; d_call: NA; j_call: TRBJ1-1; cdr3_aa: CATSRGRFTSTMNTEAFF; cdr3_nt: TGTGCCACCAGCAGAGGGCGGTTCACGAGTACCATGAACACTGAAGCTTTCTTT
v_call: TRBV2; clone_size: NA; d_call: TRBD1; j_call: TRBJ2-6; cdr3_aa: CASRGGEGTGANVLTF; cdr3_nt: TGTGCCAGCAGAGGGGGCGAGGGAACTGGGGCCAACGTCCTGACTTTC
v_call: TRBV29-1; clone_size: NA; d_call: NA; j_call: TRBJ1-4; cdr3_aa: CSVESWDTEKLFF; cdr3_nt: TGCAGCGTTGAGTCATGGGACACAGAAAAACTGTTTTTT
v_call: TRBV5-1; clone_size: NA; d_call: TRBD2; j_call: TRBJ2-5; cdr3_aa: CASSLWGGIETQYF; cdr3_nt: TGCGCCAGCAGCTTGTGGGGGGGGATAGAGACCCAGTACTTC
v_call: TRBV7-2; clone_size: NA; d_call: NA; j_call: TRBJ2-3; cdr3_aa: CASSLERSDTQYF; cdr3_nt: TGTGCCAGCAGCTTAGAACGGTCAGATACGCAGTATTTT
v_call: TRBV9; clone_size: NA; d_call: TRBD1; j_call: TRBJ1-5; cdr3_aa: CASSPTGTSNQPQHF; cdr3_nt: TGTGCCAGCAGCCCGACAGGGACTAGCAATCAGCCCCAGCATTTT
v_call: TRBV7-2; clone_size: NA; d_call: NA; j_call: TRBJ1-2; cdr3_aa: CASSLNQGGYTF; cdr3_nt: TGTGCCAGCAGCTTAAATCAGGGTGGCTACACCTTC
v_call: TRBV4-3; clone_size: NA; d_call: TRBD1; j_call: TRBJ2-7; cdr3_aa: CASSHRQGLSYEQYF; cdr3_nt: TGCGCCAGCAGCCACCGACAGGGTCTCTCCTACGAGCAGTACTTC
v_call: TRBV9; clone_size: NA; d_call: TRBD1; j_call: TRBJ2-1; cdr3_aa: CASSVRTGGQGERYNEQFF; cdr3_nt: TGTGCCAGCAGCGTAAGAACAGGAGGACAGGGGGAGAGGTACAATGAGCAGTTCTTC
v_call: TRBV2; clone_size: NA; d_call: NA; j_call: TRBJ1-4; cdr3_aa: CASSEAPGRSNEKLFF; cdr3_nt: TGTGCCAGCAGTGAAGCGCCGGGAAGGTCTAATGAAAAACTGTTTTTT
v_call: TRBV9; clone_size: once; d_call: TRBD2; j_call: TRBJ2-3; cdr3_aa: CASGQKAGGRTDTQYF; cdr3_nt: TGTGCCAGCGGACAAAAAGCGGGGGGGCGCACAGATACGCAGTATTTT
v_call: TRBV27; clone_size: once; d_call: NA; j_call: TRBJ1-5; cdr3_aa: CASSLYSQGYSNQPQHF; cdr3_nt: TGTGCCAGCAGCCTCTATTCACAGGGATATAGCAATCAGCCCCAGCATTTT
v_call: TRBV7-8; clone_size: NA; d_call: NA; j_call: TRBJ1-2; cdr3_aa: CASSLTGGYTF; cdr3_nt: TGTGCCAGCAGCTTAACAGGGGGCTACACCTTC
v_call: TRBV11-1; clone_size: NA; d_call: NA; j_call: TRBJ1-3; cdr3_aa: CASRPLDGPGNTIYF; cdr3_nt: TGTGCCAGCAGACCTCTTGATGGCCCTGGAAACACCATATATTTT
v_call: TRBV9; clone_size: NA; d_call: NA; j_call: TRBJ1-1; cdr3_aa: CASSVIGENTEAFF; cdr3_nt: TGTGCCAGCAGCGTCATAGGGGAGAACACTGAAGCTTTCTTT
v_call: TRBV4-2; clone_size: NA; d_call: NA; j_call: TRBJ2-5; cdr3_aa: CASSQDGGTGETQYF; cdr3_nt: TGTGCCAGCAGCCAAGATGGTGGAACAGGCGAGACCCAGTACTTC
v_call: TRBV6-4; clone_size: NA; d_call: TRBD1; j_call: TRBJ1-5; cdr3_aa: CASSARQGAGQPQHF; cdr3_nt: TGTGCCAGCAGTGCAAGACAGGGGGCAGGTCAGCCCCAGCATTTT
v_call: TRBV6-6; clone_size: NA; d_call: NA; j_call: TRBJ2-7; cdr3_aa: CASSRQSTQYF; cdr3_nt: TGTGCCAGCAGCCGACAGTCAACGCAGTACTTC
v_call: TRBV5-4; clone_size: NA; d_call: NA; j_call: TRBJ2-1; cdr3_aa: CASSLARGGTYNEQFF; cdr3_nt: TGTGCCAGCAGCTTGGCCCGGGGTGGCACCTACAATGAGCAGTTCTTC
v_call: TRBV4-1; clone_size: NA; d_call: TRBD2; j_call: TRBJ2-7; cdr3_aa: CASSRSLGTSGSSYEQYF; cdr3_nt: TGCGCCAGCAGCCGAAGTCTCGGGACTAGCGGGAGCTCCTACGAGCAGTACTTC
v_call: TRBV15; clone_size: NA; d_call: TRBD1; j_call: TRBJ1-2; cdr3_aa: CATSRVLGQGALGYTF; cdr3_nt: TGTGCCACCAGCAGAGTTTTGGGACAGGGGGCGTTAGGCTACACCTTC
v_call: TRBV19; clone_size: NA; d_call: TRBD1; j_call: TRBJ2-7; cdr3_aa: CASSIDEGTDYEQYF; cdr3_nt: TGTGCCAGTAGTATAGATGAAGGGACAGATTACGAGCAGTACTTC
v_call: TRBV13; clone_size: NA; d_call: NA; j_call: TRBJ1-1; cdr3_aa: CASSYFMGAGTEAFF; cdr3_nt: TGTGCCAGCAGCTACTTTATGGGGGCGGGCACTGAAGCTTTCTTT
v_call: TRBV5-4; clone_size: NA; d_call: TRBD1; j_call: TRBJ1-6; cdr3_aa: CASTLQGDSPLHF; cdr3_nt: TGTGCCAGCACCCTACAGGGGGATTCACCCCTCCACTTT
v_call: TRBV19; clone_size: NA; d_call: NA; j_call: TRBJ1-6; cdr3_aa: CASMSLPYNSPLHF; cdr3_nt: TGTGCCAGTATGAGCCTACCGTATAATTCACCCCTCCACTTT
v_call: TRBV5-4; clone_size: NA; d_call: TRBD1; j_call: TRBJ2-7; cdr3_aa: CASSSDREHEQYF; cdr3_nt: TGTGCCAGCAGCTCTGACAGGGAGCACGAGCAGTACTTC
v_call: TRBV9; clone_size: NA; d_call: NA; j_call: TRBJ2-3; cdr3_aa: CASSVVGASTDTQYF; cdr3_nt: TGTGCCAGCAGCGTAGTGGGGGCAAGCACAGATACGCAGTATTTT
v_call: TRBV4-1; clone_size: NA; d_call: NA; j_call: TRBJ1-4; cdr3_aa: CASRLNQEKLFF; cdr3_nt: TGCGCCAGCAGGCTAAATCAAGAAAAACTGTTTTTT
v_call: TRBV20-1; clone_size: NA; d_call: NA; j_call: TRBJ2-1; cdr3_aa: CSARLYNEQFF; cdr3_nt: TGCAGTGCTCGACTCTACAATGAGCAGTTCTTC
v_call: TRBV7-8; clone_size: NA; d_call: NA; j_call: TRBJ2-7; cdr3_aa: CASSLTGFSYEQYF; cdr3_nt: TGTGCCAGCAGCTTGACAGGATTCTCCTACGAGCAGTACTTC
v_call: TRBV27; clone_size: NA; d_call: TRBD2; j_call: TRBJ2-7; cdr3_aa: CASSPWTSGGPVYEQYF; cdr3_nt: TGTGCCAGCAGTCCTTGGACTAGCGGGGGTCCGGTCTACGAGCAGTACTTC
v_call: TRBV4-3; clone_size: NA; d_call: TRBD1; j_call: TRBJ2-5; cdr3_aa: CASSQARDSRETQYF; cdr3_nt: TGCGCCAGCAGCCAAGCTCGGGACAGTCGAGAGACCCAGTACTTC
v_call: TRBV29-1; clone_size: NA; d_call: NA; j_call: TRBJ2-2; cdr3_aa: CSVEVQDTGELFF; cdr3_nt: TGCAGCGTTGAGGTACAGGACACCGGGGAGCTGTTTTTT
v_call: TRBV6-5; clone_size: NA; d_call: TRBD2; j_call: TRBJ2-7; cdr3_aa: CASSYVAGAYEQYF; cdr3_nt: TGTGCCAGCAGTTATGTAGCGGGAGCCTACGAGCAGTACTTC
v_call: TRBV23-1; clone_size: NA; d_call: TRBD1; j_call: TRBJ2-7; cdr3_aa: CASSQRDREAYEQYF; cdr3_nt: TGCGCCAGCAGTCAACGGGACAGGGAGGCCTACGAGCAGTACTTC
v_call: TRBV7-9; clone_size: NA; d_call: TRBD1; j_call: TRBJ1-1; cdr3_aa: CASSLPGTGGKAFF; cdr3_nt: TGTGCCAGCAGCTTACCTGGGACAGGGGGCAAGGCTTTCTTT
v_call: TRBV4-3; clone_size: few; d_call: TRBD1; j_call: TRBJ1-3; cdr3_aa: CASSRLTGASGNTIYF; cdr3_nt: TGCGCCAGCAGTCGACTAACAGGGGCCTCTGGAAACACCATATATTTT
v_call: TRBV2; clone_size: NA; d_call: NA; j_call: TRBJ2-3; cdr3_aa: CASSAQDTQYF; cdr3_nt: TGTGCCAGCAGTGCACAAGATACGCAGTATTTT